This T cell receptor (beta chain) originates from a study of neoadjuvant anti-PD-1 for oral cavity cancer. Whole-study findings and limits: Only three patients per response group were TCR-analyzed; validation needed.

Only in-frame clones appear in the TCRdb table, and some are missing; sequencing was by immunoSEQ multiplex PCR. The repertoire consists of around 13,000 clones, with 60% to 85% occurring once and the leading ten covering roughly 3%. Time point described: after neoadjuvant nivolumab, at surgical resection. Analysis of PBMCs was direct, with no culture step. Trimming stripped 9 bases from V and 5 bases from J, with 11 bases between. The CDR3 covers 11 residues. From germline, CDR1 is MNHEY and CDR2 SMNVEV (reference sequence). Details on this clone: As yet, its antigen is unknown.

This TCR derives from a person aged 40 to 85 with oral cavity squamous cell carcinoma. The chain has TRBV27 and TRBJ2-7; D not resolved. The sample here was PBMCs, taken after nivolumab (anti-PD-1) treatment. The CDR3 DNA follows: TGTGCCAGTTTGGGGTTCAACGAGCAGTACTTC. Protein: CASLGFNEQYF.